What follows are 22 T cell receptor beta chains derived from one specimen sequenced in a study of T cell responses to AZD1222 COVID-19 vaccine. Only in-frame clones appear in the TCRdb table, and some are missing; sequencing was by immunoSEQ multiplex PCR. The sample lists around 84,000 clones; 80% to 90% were seen once. Specimen: peripheral blood, collected on day 0 of AZD1222 vaccination. These receptors were collected from an adult in good health.

The chain couples TRBV5-4 to TRBJ1-1; D uncertain. Germline V gene lookup returns CDR1 SGHNT and CDR2 YYREEE (reference sequence). The CDR3 has 14 amino acids. Trimming cost V 0 bases and J 0 bases, with 6 bases left between them. In DNA, the CDR3 is TGTGCCAGCAGCTTGGGCAGCATGAACACTGAAGCTTTCTTT. Amino acid sequence: CASSLGSMNTEAFF.

The CDR3 region is CASSYRPGDAYNEQFF. CDR3 nucleotides: TGTGCCAGCAGTTACCGTCCCGGGGATGCCTACAATGAGCAGTTCTTC. The chain recombines TRBV6-5 with TRBJ2-1; D perhaps matches TRBD2 (5 bases). Trimming took off 2 bases at V and 2 bases at J, with 13 bases between the two ends. Germline V CDR1 and CDR2: MNHEY, SVGAGI. The CDR3 extends over 16 amino acids.

The chain combines TRBV6-6 with TRBJ2-1; TRBD2 agrees at 9 bases. V dropped 5 bases and J dropped 9; count of bases not matched to a gene: 2. Per germline, CDR1 MNHNY and CDR2 SVGAGI (reference sequence). This CDR3 spans 12 amino acids. The CDR3 coding sequence is TGTGCCAGCAGTACGACTAGCGGTGAGCAGTTCTTC. This sequence encodes CASSTTSGEQFF.

The chain is built from TRBV3-1 (or the pseudogene TRBV3-2) and TRBJ2-2; TRBD1 matches at 8 bases. The CDR3 has 17 amino acids. V shed 0 bases and J 0 bases; nucleotides not matched to a gene: 3. The germline V gene encodes CDR1 LGHDT and CDR2 YNNKEL (reference sequence). Here the CDR3 DNA reads TGTGCCAGCAGCCAAGATCGGACAGGGACGAACACCGGGGAGCTGTTTTTT. As protein: CASSQDRTGTNTGELFF.

This rearrangement joins TRBV5-5 to TRBJ2-3, with 12 bases aligning to TRBD1. J lost 4 bases, V lost 0 bases, and 3 bases had no gene match. Germline CDR1 and CDR2: SGHKS and YYEKEE (reference sequence). CDR3 length: 16 residues. CDR3 loop: CASSLAGQGASDTQYF. The CDR3 nucleotides read TGTGCCAGCAGCTTGGCGGGACAGGGGGCCTCAGATACGCAGTATTTT.

The rearrangement links TRBV7-3 to TRBJ2-1, with TRBD2 matching over 9 bases. Unmatched junction bases numbered 2, after V lost 2 bases and J lost 9 bases. Germline V lookup: CDR1 SGHTA, CDR2 FQGTGA. The CDR3 is 13 amino acids. For the CDR3, the DNA is TGTGCCAGCAGCTTAGAGCGGGAGGCTGAGCAGTTCTTC. The encoded protein is CASSLEREAEQFF.

This clone occurred once. This chain uses TRBV25-1 with TRBJ2-1; TRBD1 aligns across 7 bases. Germline loops: CDR1 MGHDK, CDR2 SYGVNS. Losses at the gene ends were 4 bases for V and 9 bases for J; bases not matched to a gene: 3. This CDR3 comprises 12 residues. The CDR3 nucleotides are TGTGCCAGCAGTGCACACAGGGGTGAGCAGTTCTTC. Amino acid sequence: CASSAHRGEQFF. The variable domain in full, with the rest retrieved from reference TRBV25-1 and TRBJ2-1, is EADIYQTPRYLVIGTGKKITLECSQTMGHDKMYWYQQDPGMELHLIHYSYGVNSTEKGDLSSESTVSRIRTEHFPLTLESARPSHTSQYLCASSAHRGEQFFGPGTRLTVL.

This sequence joins TRBV6-4 and TRBJ2-3; D unresolved. The CDR3 loop spans 16 amino acids. Per the germline V gene, CDR1 is MRHNA and CDR2 is SNTAGT. Trimming removed 4 bases from V and 3 bases from J, with 17 bases in between. In DNA form, the CDR3 reads TGTGCCAGCAGTGCCACGGTGGATTCTAGGACAGATACGCAGTATTTT. Translating gives CASSATVDSRTDTQYF.

J is TRBJ2-2 and V is TRBV7-2, with TRBD1 identical over 9 bases. J was trimmed by 7 bases and V by 5 bases; bases with no gene match: 8. This CDR3 spans 15 amino acids. The germline V gene has CDR1 SGHTA and CDR2 FQGNSA. CDR3 in DNA: TGTGCCAGCAGCGTAGGGACAGGGATCGACGGGGAGCTGTTTTTT. Translated: CASSVGTGIDGELFF. Supplemented by reference TRBV7-2 and TRBJ2-2, the full variable domain reads GAGVSQSPSNKVTEKGKDVELRCDPISGHTALYWYRQSLGQGLEFLIYFQGNSAPDKSGLPSDRFSAERTGGSVSTLTIQRTQQEDSAVYLCASSVGTGIDGELFFGEGSRLTVL.

The J gene is TRBJ2-3, the V gene TRBV6-4; possibly TRBD1 or TRBD2 for D (6 bases each). This CDR3 is built from 15 residues. Germline lookup yields CDR1 MRHNA and CDR2 SNTAGT. V gave up 4 bases and J gave up 6 bases, with 17 bases separating them. CDR3 loop: CASSAGGSATDTQYF. The CDR3 DNA sequence: TGTGCCAGCAGTGCCGGGGGCAGCGCCACGGATACGCAGTATTTT.

In this sample, this clone turned up a few times. This chain connects TRBV19 to TRBJ2-3; 10 nucleotides line up with TRBD1. J gave up 4 bases and V 5 bases, and 3 bases lay outside the gene matches. Germline V gene sequence: CDR1 LNHDA, CDR2 SQIVND (reference sequence). This CDR3 is 14 amino acids long. CDR3 in amino acids: CASSVGTGADTQYF. The CDR3 region has the DNA TGTGCCAGTAGTGTGGGGACAGGGGCAGATACGCAGTATTTT.

The chain is built from TRBV7-2 and TRBJ2-3; D gene ambiguous. CDR3 length: 17 residues. V lost 5 bases and J 0 bases, leaving 18 bases between the germline ends. Germline-derived CDR1 and CDR2 are SGHTA and FQGNSA. CDR3 nucleotides: TGTGCCAGCAGCCCGTTCCCCGTTCGGGCTAGCACAGATACGCAGTATTTT. The encoded protein is CASSPFPVRASTDTQYF.

This sequence joins TRBV7-9 and TRBJ2-2; D is ambiguous. Germline V lookup: CDR1 SEHNR, CDR2 FQNEAQ (reference sequence). V was pared by 5 bases and J by 4 bases, with 17 bases between. CDR3 size: 16 residues. Here the CDR3 DNA reads TGTGCCAGCAGCACGGATCCGCCTGCCGCCACCGGGGAGCTGTTTTTT. It encodes CASSTDPPAATGELFF.

This clone has a single count. V and J are TRBV28 and TRBJ2-4; D gene ambiguous. This CDR3 comprises 12 residues. CDR1 is MDHEN and CDR2 is SYDVKM in the germline V gene. V was shortened by 8 bases and J by 1 base, with 6 bases between the two germline ends. CDR3 amino acids: CASQGAKNIQYF. The CDR3 nucleotides are TGTGCCAGCCAAGGGGCCAAAAACATTCAGTACTTC.

The chain carries TRBV6-2 or TRBV6-3 and TRBJ1-5, with TRBD1 as a possible D gene (5 bases). CDR1 is MNHEY and CDR2 is SVGEGT in the germline V gene. The CDR3 has 19 residues. The V end lost 2 bases, the J end lost 2 bases, and 22 bases lay between the germline ends. CDR3 coding DNA: TGTGCCAGCAGTTACCCCGGGACGGCCGCCCTTGGGGGCAATCAGCCCCAGCATTTT. This sequence encodes CASSYPGTAALGGNQPQHF.

The gene calls are TRBV19 and TRBJ2-7, with D possibly being TRBD1 or TRBD2 (5 bases each). Germline CDR1 reads LNHDA; CDR2 reads SQIVND (reference sequence). V lost 10 bases, J lost 2 bases, and 15 bases lay in between. The CDR3 totals 13 residues. CDR3 residues: CATLGTTTYEQYF. CDR3 sequence (DNA): TGTGCCACCCTAGGGACGACTACCTACGAGCAGTACTTC. Full variable domain (rest looked up from reference TRBV19 and TRBJ2-7): DGGITQSPKYLFRKEGQNVTLSCEQNLNHDAMYWYRQDPGQGLRLIYYSQIVNDFQKGDIAEGYSVSREKKESFPLTVTSAQKNPTAFYLCATLGTTTYEQYFGPGTRLTVT.

The chain combines TRBV2 with TRBJ1-1, with 9 bases fitting TRBD1. Germline CDR1 SNHLY, CDR2 FYNNEI. There are 15 residues in the CDR3. J was trimmed by 5 bases and V by 5 bases; bases with no gene match: 9. The CDR3: CASSHPGQGRTEAFF. The CDR3, as DNA: TGTGCCAGCAGTCATCCGGGACAGGGACGGACTGAAGCTTTCTTT.

Only one count was recorded for this clone. The rearrangement joins TRBV5-1 to TRBJ2-7; possible D gene TRBD1, 6 bases. V was trimmed by 7 bases and J by 0 bases, leaving 11 bases between them. Germline V gives CDR1 SGHRS, CDR2 YFSETQ. The CDR3 is 13 amino acids. The CDR3 loop is CASSQGSSYEQYF. For the CDR3, the DNA is TGCGCCAGCTCGCAGGGGAGCTCCTACGAGCAGTACTTC.

V usage is TRBV3-1 (or the pseudogene TRBV3-2) and J usage is TRBJ1-1; no clear D gene. The V end lost 2 bases, the J end lost 8 bases, and 6 bases lay between the germline ends. The CDR3 has 11 amino acids. CDR1 and CDR2 (germline): LGHDT, YNNKEL (reference sequence). The CDR3 protein is CASSQNEEAFF. CDR3 DNA: TGTGCCAGCAGCCAAAACGAGGAAGCTTTCTTT.

This chain uses TRBV15 with TRBJ1-5; a possible D gene is TRBD1 (5 bases). Trimming removed 11 bases from V and 5 bases from J, with 22 bases in between. There are 15 residues in the CDR3. Germline CDR1 is LNHNV and CDR2 is YYDKDF (reference sequence). CDR3 nucleotide sequence: TGTGCCTCCCAACGTGCCCTGGGGACCGATCAGCCCCAGCATTTT. Translating it yields CASQRALGTDQPQHF.

The chain couples TRBV5-1 to TRBJ2-1; D unclear. CDR3 size: 14 residues. Per the germline V gene, CDR1 is SGHRS and CDR2 is YFSETQ. Between the trimmed V and J ends, which lost 0 bases and 5 bases, there was a span of 9 bases. The CDR3 loop reads CASSLAGRNNEQFF. CDR3 nucleotide sequence: TGCGCCAGCAGCTTGGCCGGACGAAACAATGAGCAGTTCTTC.

This chain uses TRBV19 with TRBJ1-4; no reliable D call. CDR3 length: 16 amino acids. From germline, CDR1 is LNHDA and CDR2 SQIVND (reference sequence). The V end lost 7 bases, the J end lost 4 bases, and 19 bases lay between the germline ends. The CDR3 loop reads CASTPRAPQDNEKLFF. CDR3 bases: TGTGCCAGTACCCCTAGGGCCCCTCAGGATAATGAAAAACTGTTTTTT.